The entry that follows covers one TCR beta chain sequence. This clonotype was counted between two and nine times. The clone's antigen remains unknown. Per-nucleotide qualities are absent, and no much larger clonotype sits a single base away. The data originate from a study of blood T cells in healthy people across ages (dated by TCRdb to the mid-2010s). For the wider study: Template switching captured roughly one uniquely barcoded TCR beta cDNA molecule per two T cells in model experiments. The study analyzed two additional independent replicas of 1 million unique cDNA reads from the same blood draw for two donors, one aged 18 to 29 and one aged 80 or older. To avoid experimental bias, donors of different ages were randomly spread across the sequencing lanes. Age-related changes in TCR beta repertoire diversity were measured in the study by deep sequencing normalized with unique cDNA molecular identifiers. Four age groups were formed from the donors: young (average approximately 17 years), middle-aged (approximately 42), aged (more than 55) and long-lived (around 82). Broader findings and caveats from the paper: Conclusive comparison of naive and antigen-experienced compartments was prevented by the profiling of bulk unsorted PBMCs. Donor CMV infection status was unknown, potentially confounding age-related changes in expanded clonotypes. Estimates of total diversity based on one million sequenced T cells were regarded as lower bounds and as underestimates. As age increased, observed TCR beta diversity per million T cells dropped in a roughly linear way, and a significant reduction was already evident by age 40. A strong correlation was found between observed TCR beta diversity and the percentage of naive T cells measured by flow cytometry. Compared with the aged group, the long-lived group had more naive CD4+ T cells, fewer expanded clones and increased TCR diversity, suggesting age selection.

The donors were roughly 38 Caucasian individuals from Russia, aged 6 to 90 years, who were systemically healthy. Each donor gave about 9.7 milliliters of peripheral blood, drawn into EDTA-treated Vacutainer tubes. Ficoll-Paque density-gradient centrifugation was used to isolate PBMCs, with at least 6 million per sample. Total RNA was extracted from PBMCs with Trizol reagent, with at least 6 micrograms obtained per sample. For every donor, an aliquot of PBMCs went through flow cytometry to measure the percentages of naive CD45RAhigh/CD27high T cells. Taken from the germline V gene (reference sequence), the CDR1 and CDR2 loops are MNHEY and SMNVEV. The CDR3 sequence holds 17 residues, the cysteine and phenylalanine included. Only the CDR3 DNA is retained, 51 bases long and in frame from the first base. Relative to germline, V is 2 bases shorter and J is 0 bases shorter, with 15 bases between their ends.

Receptor amplification or capture employed 5' RACE. Sequencer: Illumina HiSeq 2500. A second roughly 6 to 12 cycle PCR used a sample-barcoded 5' primer and a J-beta primer mix. Each TCR beta cDNA molecule received a unique molecular identifier from a template-switch 5' adaptor carrying 12 random nucleotides. At least 3 million CDR3-containing paired-end reads were obtained from each sample. All of the RNA was converted into first-strand cDNA using the Mint cDNA synthesis kit, with a TRBC-specific oligonucleotide serving as the primer. Following uracil-DNA glycosylase treatment, all cDNA underwent a first 18-cycle PCR with the universal primers M1SS and BC2_uni_R. As for the authors' bioinformatics: For normalization, 1 million high-quality reads, each with a distinct molecular identifier, were randomly selected from each sample. Reads with shared molecular identifiers were discarded instead of being binned into consensus sequences. CDR3 identification, clonotype clustering and error correction used MiTCR with a Q25 quality threshold and the strictest error-elimination algorithm. A nonparametric unseen species model with Euler transformation was used to estimate lower-bound total TCR beta diversity. TCRdb's own reprocessing of the public reads used fastp at Q25 and MiXCR and kept productive beta chains. Each record represents a unique CDR3 protein, reported with the most common genes and DNA among its rows. These V and J calls rely on TCRdb rather than the paper's analysis. The sample table records under 850,000 distinct CDR3 sequences; around 36% of these occur just once. The ten largest clones add up to about an eighth of the sample.

The chain links TRBV27 with TRBJ2-3, with the D gene possibly TRBD1 or TRBD2, each one fitting 6 bases. This clonotype originated in a man aged 18 to 29 in good health. Material: blood. The CDR3 region reads CASSLGWGAKSTDTQYF. The sequence in DNA is TGTGCCAGCAGTTTAGGCTGGGGGGCGAAGAGCACAGATACGCAGTATTTT.